This T cell receptor (beta chain) is from a study of cytomegalovirus exposure and HLA in healthy donors. The study's findings and limits: Most CMV-associated TCR beta chains were later found to appear HLA-restricted. Sequencing likely produced, as an artifact, a cluster of highly shared sequence variants. A later analysis linked 15,000 to 20,000 TCR beta sequences to HLA alleles at 0.05 false discovery rate.

Germline trimming cut 2 bases from V and 0 bases from J; bases unmatched to any gene: 4. CDR3 length: 15 residues. Germline-derived CDR1 and CDR2 are MDHEN and SYDVKM. In regard to this clone: Antigen: not known.

In the PCR, 60 Vbeta and 13 Jbeta primers were used. Using immunoSEQ multiplex PCR, the repertoire was profiled, and TCRdb retains in-frame clones only, with some absent. Among about 140,000 clones listed, approximately 71% were seen once. The specimen sequenced was PBMCs. The sequence was collected from a man younger than 40 in good health and CMV-seronegative. The chain carries TRBV28 and TRBJ2-7; 7 nucleotides match TRBD2. CDR3 nucleotides: TGTGCCAGCAGTTTACTAGCGGAGAGCTCCTACGAGCAGTACTTC. Translating it yields CASSLLAESSYEQYF.